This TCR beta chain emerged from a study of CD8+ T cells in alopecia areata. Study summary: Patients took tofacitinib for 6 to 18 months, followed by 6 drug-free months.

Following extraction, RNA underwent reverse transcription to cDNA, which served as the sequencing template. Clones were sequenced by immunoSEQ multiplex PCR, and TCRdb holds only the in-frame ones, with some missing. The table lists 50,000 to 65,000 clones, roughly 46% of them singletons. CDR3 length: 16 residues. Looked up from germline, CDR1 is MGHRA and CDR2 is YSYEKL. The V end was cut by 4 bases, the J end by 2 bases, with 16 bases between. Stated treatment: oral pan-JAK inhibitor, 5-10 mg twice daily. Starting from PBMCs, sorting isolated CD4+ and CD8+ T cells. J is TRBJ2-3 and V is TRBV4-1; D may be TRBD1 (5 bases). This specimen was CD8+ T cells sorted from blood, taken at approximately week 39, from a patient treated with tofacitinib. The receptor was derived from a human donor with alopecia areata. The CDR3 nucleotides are TGCGCCAGCAGCCCCACCCCAGGGAAAGACACAGATACGCAGTATTTT. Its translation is CASSPTPGKDTDTQYF.